The clone carrying this T cell receptor (beta chain) was observed many times. The antigen is not known. The entry originates in a study of T cells in Graves' hyperthyroidism and ophthalmopathy. Study context: Peripheral blood sampling occurred at initial diagnosis, before any treatment. Study-wide findings and caveats: Blood samples included most of the expanded thyroid clonotypes exceeding 0.001.

The CDR3 totals 14 residues. V was clipped by 4 bases and J by 4 bases, with 13 bases between them. Germline CDR1 and CDR2: MDHEN and SYDVKM. Uncontrolled infection, other autoimmune disease, pregnancy or lactation disqualified patients from enrolment. PBMCs were sourced from roughly 9.7 ml fresh peripheral blood. Amplified regions were TCR beta CDR3 sequences from RNA transcripts. The HTBI set primed first-round TCR CDR3 RT-PCR. TCRdb passed the multiplex PCR reads through MiXCR, listing each CDR3 protein once. The sample has around 250,000 distinct CDR3 sequences, over 20% seen once. The rearrangement joins TRBV28 to TRBJ1-2; tentative D call: TRBD1 (6 bases). The specimen sequenced was blood. This TCR was sampled from a middle-aged woman with Graves' ophthalmopathy. The CDR3 DNA is TGTGCCAGCAGTTCGACGGACAGTTTCTATGGCTACACCTTC. It yields the protein CASSSTDSFYGYTF.